This T cell receptor (beta chain) was recovered during a study of T cell repertoires in cytomegalovirus infection (dated by TCRdb to the late 2010s). Broadly, across the study: Alongside well-studied HLA-B-restricted epitopes, the peptide stimulations were aimed at recently identified HLA-C-restricted CMV epitopes, whose presentation resists viral immunomodulation. The HLA type of each donor mattered for the analysis, because public TCR beta signatures pointed to carriage of CMV infection along with the matching HLA type.

Sequencing used an Illumina HiSeq 1500. TCRdb redid the processing of the public reads, applying fastp at Q25 and MiXCR, and retained in-frame beta chains. Under each unique CDR3 protein, matching rows form one entry showing the most common genes and DNA. The sample data list roughly 570,000 distinct CDR3 sequences, and about 40% of these were observed just once. The ten biggest clones cover 48% of the sample. In this sample, this clonotype turned up many times. Its antigen has not been determined. Base qualities were left out, and no much larger clone turns up one base away. What the authors observed across the whole study: In both this cohort and an independent cohort of some 350 donors, the cumulative frequency of public TCR beta family members distinguished carriers of CMV infection plus the relevant HLA type. In the ex vivo response, HLA-C-restricted CMV-specific TCR beta clonotypes were dominant, and in two of eight donors the single most frequent clonotype came from this HLA-C-restricted group.

Taken with the paper, the label for treatment or condition translates to: in vitro stimulation with specific CMV peptide epitopes to enrich CMV-specific T cells. Trimming leaves V shorter by 5 bases and J shorter by 7 bases, with the junction holding 6 bases beyond the gene matches. CDR3 length: 14 amino acids, cysteine to phenylalanine. Just CDR3 DNA is preserved here, 42 bases in frame from base 1. CDR1 and CDR2, per the germline V gene, are SGHTA and FQGNSA. The specimen was cultured PBMCs, collected from culture after CMV antigen stimulation. The source is a human donor in good health (CMV status not recorded). Some clones in this sample may be carry-over from other donors' samples. Here the chain combines TRBV7-2 and TRBJ2-1, with 9 middle bases fitting TRBD2. CDR3 loop: CASSVSGRMNEQFF. The nucleotides are TGTGCCAGCAGCGTTAGCGGGAGAATGAATGAGCAGTTCTTC. The full variable domain, completed from the reference TRBV7-2 and TRBJ2-1 proteins outside the CDR3, reads GAGVSQSPSNKVTEKGKDVELRCDPISGHTALYWYRQSLGQGLEFLIYFQGNSAPDKSGLPSDRFSAERTGGSVSTLTIQRTQQEDSAVYLCASSVSGRMNEQFFGPGTRLTVL.